The 24 T cell receptor beta chains given below trace back to one sample, sequenced in a study of T cells in Graves' hyperthyroidism and ophthalmopathy. TCR beta CDR3 regions were amplified from RNA transcripts. An initial round of RT-PCR targeting the TCR CDR3 relied on the HTBI primer set. Via MiXCR, TCRdb re-called the multiplex PCR reads, giving one row per CDR3 protein. Found here are some 510,000 distinct CDR3 sequences, roughly 20% of them singletons; the top ten hold 26%. Sequenced material: blood. These receptors came from a man aged 18-30 years with Graves' hyperthyroidism.

The rearrangement links TRBV6-1 to TRBJ2-5; 10 bases line up with TRBD2. The CDR3 covers 16 residues. CDR1 and CDR2 from the germline V gene are MNHNS and SASEGT. The V and J ends lost 2 bases and 5 bases, in that order; junction bases with no gene match: 8. The CDR3, as DNA: TGTGCCAGCAGTGAACGGGCCTCTAGCGGGAGTGAGACCCAGTACTTC. Translating gives CASSERASSGSETQYF.

This clonotype was found many times. The rearrangement uses TRBV5-1 and TRBJ1-2, with a tentative D call TRBD1 (6 bases). Germline CDR1 is SGHRS and CDR2 is YFSETQ. Trimming cost V 4 bases and J 5 bases, with 15 bases left between them. The CDR3 runs 14 residues. The CDR3 here is CASSTTGLGYGYTF. The CDR3, as DNA: TGCGCCAGCAGCACGACAGGCCTAGGGTATGGCTACACCTTC.

This clonotype has a single count. The CDR3 loop is CASRLSPLAEETQYF. The CDR3 DNA reads TGTGCCAGCAGGCTAAGCCCACTAGCGGAAGAGACCCAGTACTTC. V usage is TRBV28 and J usage is TRBJ2-5; 8 nucleotides agree with TRBD2. V gave up 6 bases and J gave up 3 bases; unmatched junction bases: 9. The CDR3 sequence is 15 residues long. Germline V gene lookup returns CDR1 MDHEN and CDR2 SYDVKM.

V usage is TRBV28 and J usage is TRBJ1-2; 7 positions agree with TRBD1. The trim removed 6 bases at V and 13 bases at J, leaving 11 bases unmatched. Germline assignment: CDR1 MDHEN and CDR2 SYDVKM. The CDR3 has 12 amino acids. The CDR3 DNA reads as TGTGCCAGCAGGTTAGGGCAGGGGGTACTCACCTTC. It is translated as CASRLGQGVLTF.

This clonotype was counted ten times or more. This chain connects TRBV12-3 or TRBV12-4 to TRBJ1-1; D is unclear. The length of the CDR3 is 12 residues. V lost 6 bases, J lost 6 bases, and 11 bases lay in between. CDR3 loop: CASSPKRAEAFF. In nucleotides, the CDR3 is TGTGCCAGCAGCCCCAAAAGGGCTGAAGCTTTCTTT.

This clonotype was observed a handful of times. The genes are TRBV4-1 and TRBJ1-2; possibly TRBD1 for D (5 bases). Trimming removed 4 bases at V and 7 bases at J, with 19 bases between. CDR3 length: 15 residues. Germline V gene lookup returns CDR1 MGHRA and CDR2 YSYEKL. The CDR3 region is CASSPWTPWDAGYTF. The CDR3 coding sequence is TGCGCCAGCAGCCCCTGGACCCCCTGGGACGCTGGCTACACCTTC.

This clonotype was detected once. The rearrangement links TRBV7-9 to TRBJ2-7; D may be TRBD1 (5 bases). Germline loops: CDR1 SEHNR, CDR2 FQNEAQ (reference sequence). The CDR3 is made up of 14 amino acids. The V end was cut by 4 bases, the J end by 2 bases, with 12 bases between. The CDR3 loop is CASSWIGEAYEQYF. CDR3 sequence (DNA): TGTGCCAGCAGCTGGATAGGGGAAGCCTACGAGCAGTACTTC.

The genes are TRBV28 and TRBJ2-3; 7 positions agree with TRBD1. CDR3 length: 13 amino acids. Germline V gene lookup returns CDR1 MDHEN and CDR2 SYDVKM. V dropped 8 bases and J dropped 2; count of bases not matched to a gene: 4. The CDR3 DNA reads TGTGCCAGCGCGACAGGGACCACAGATACGCAGTATTTT. Amino acid sequence: CASATGTTDTQYF.

This clonotype was counted many times. DNA of the CDR3: TGTGCCAGCAGTTTCGGGGCGAACACCGGGGAGCTGTTTTTT. Protein: CASSFGANTGELFF. V and J are TRBV12-3 or TRBV12-4 and TRBJ2-2; the D gene is possibly TRBD2 (5 bases). The CDR3 extends over 14 amino acids. The V and J ends lost 3 bases and 0 bases respectively, with 5 bases between them.

This clonotype was recorded at least ten times. V is TRBV2 and J is TRBJ2-7; D assignment may be TRBD1 or TRBD2 (5 bases each). V lost 7 bases to trimming and J lost 3 bases, with 19 bases between them. CDR1 is SNHLY, CDR2 FYNNEI, per germline. CDR3 length: 15 amino acids. CDR3 in amino acids: CASTQYGDVGYEQYF. In DNA form, the CDR3 reads TGTGCCAGCACTCAATATGGGGACGTTGGCTACGAGCAGTACTTC. Full variable domain (outside the CDR3, taken from reference TRBV2 and TRBJ2-7): EPEVTQTPSHQVTQMGQEVILRCVPISNHLYFYWYRQILGQKVEFLVSFYNNEISEKSEIFDDQFSVERPDGSNFTLKIRSTKLEDSAMYFCASTQYGDVGYEQYFGPGTRLTVT.

This clonotype was detected ten times or more. The chain is built from TRBV7-9 and TRBJ1-2; 8 nucleotides align to TRBD1. Per germline, CDR1 SEHNR and CDR2 FQNEAQ (reference sequence). The CDR3 runs 14 residues. Trimming removed 3 bases from V and 4 bases from J; junction bases left unmatched: 4. The CDR3 DNA is TGTGCCAGCAGCTTGGACAGGGTTTCCTATGGCTACACCTTC. Its translation is CASSLDRVSYGYTF.

This clonotype was counted ten times or more. V is TRBV19 and J is TRBJ1-5; D gene ambiguous. With 3 bases removed from V and 1 base from J, the gap between germline ends came to 10 bases. The CDR3 is 15 amino acids. The germline V gene encodes CDR1 LNHDA and CDR2 SQIVND (reference sequence). The DNA for the CDR3 is TGTGCCAGTAGTATTCTGCGAGAAAGCAATCAGCCCCAGCATTTT. Protein: CASSILRESNQPQHF.

There are many counts of this clonotype. The CDR3 sequence: CASSTGGNQPQHF. DNA of the CDR3: TGTGCCAGCAGTACAGGGGGCAATCAGCCCCAGCATTTT. This rearrangement joins TRBV12-3 or TRBV12-4 to TRBJ1-5; 7 bases agree with TRBD1. The CDR3 is 13 amino acids. V was clipped by 5 bases and J by 2 bases; unmatched bases: 0.

This clonotype was detected many times. The rearrangement joins TRBV6-1 to TRBJ2-7; 11 bases are a match to TRBD2. Germline CDR1 MNHNS, CDR2 SASEGT. Losses at the gene ends were 6 bases for V and 6 bases for J; bases not matched to a gene: 4. The length of the CDR3 is 13 residues. In DNA form, the CDR3 reads TGTGCCAGCAGAAAGACTAGCGGGGCCGAGCAGTACTTC. This codes for CASRKTSGAEQYF.

This chain joins TRBV27 and TRBJ1-1; D perhaps matches TRBD1 (5 bases). The CDR3 has 15 amino acids. Germline V gene sequence: CDR1 MNHEY, CDR2 SMNVEV (reference sequence). The ends were cut back, 7 bases at V and 0 bases at J, with 15 bases in the middle. CDR3 region: CASMTRQTMNTEAFF. CDR3 nucleotide sequence: TGTGCCAGCATGACTCGACAGACCATGAACACTGAAGCTTTCTTT.

The chain links TRBV11-1 to TRBJ1-6; weak D call: TRBD1 (6 bases). The CDR3 spans 16 residues. Trimming left V 4 bases short and J 5 bases short, with 15 bases between. Germline-derived CDR1 and CDR2 are SGHAT and FQDESV (reference sequence). The CDR3, as DNA: TGTGCCAGCAGCTCCCGAACAGGGTTCCATAATTCACCCCTCCACTTT. Translated: CASSSRTGFHNSPLHF.

The CDR3: CASSHNRDREAFF. In DNA, the CDR3 is TGCGCCAGCAGCCATAACCGGGACAGGGAAGCTTTCTTT. The chain links TRBV4-1 to TRBJ1-1, with 8 nucleotides matching TRBD1. The CDR3 covers 13 residues. Germline trimming cut 3 bases from V and 8 bases from J; bases unmatched to any gene: 5. Per the germline V gene, CDR1 is MGHRA and CDR2 is YSYEKL.

Only a few counts were recorded for this clonotype. V usage is TRBV5-8 and J usage is TRBJ2-7; tentatively, D is TRBD1 (6 bases). The V gene lost 0 bases and the J gene lost 2 bases, with 9 bases spanning the gap. Germline V gene lookup returns CDR1 SGHTS and CDR2 YDEGEE. The CDR3 consists of 14 residues. In nucleotides, the CDR3 is TGTGCCAGCAGCTTGGGACAGGACACCTACGAGCAGTACTTC. This translates into CASSLGQDTYEQYF.

The rearrangement links TRBV11-2 to TRBJ2-7; 15 bases are shared with TRBD2. This CDR3 is 19 amino acids long. Germline V lookup: CDR1 SGHAT, CDR2 FQNNGV. Trimming at V came to 6 bases and at J to 3 bases, leaving 15 bases not matched to a gene. CDR3 coding DNA: TGTGCCAGCAGGGTGGACACGGGACTAGCGGGAGGCTATATCTACGAGCAGTACTTC. The encoded protein is CASRVDTGLAGGYIYEQYF.

The rearrangement joins TRBV7-2 to TRBJ1-2; the match to TRBD1 covers 9 bases. The ends lost 5 bases at V and 4 bases at J; junction bases unmatched: 8. Germline CDR1 SGHTA, CDR2 FQGNSA. The CDR3 covers 15 residues. The CDR3 region is CASSTPDRGIYGYTF. The CDR3, as DNA: TGTGCCAGCAGCACTCCCGACAGGGGGATCTATGGCTACACCTTC.

This clonotype was recorded many times. The V call is TRBV20-1, the J call TRBJ1-1; D may be TRBD1 (5 bases). Germline V gives CDR1 DFQATT, CDR2 SNEGSKA (reference sequence). Trimming removed 3 bases at V and 0 bases at J, with 8 bases between. The CDR3 extends over 13 amino acids. The CDR3 DNA is TGCAGTGCTAGGCAGGGATTGAACACTGAAGCTTTCTTT. Amino acids: CSARQGLNTEAFF.

This clonotype has at least ten counts. This sequence may be a read error, since a much larger clone differs from it by one base. The V and J genes are TRBV6-1 and TRBJ2-7; 8 nucleotides agree with TRBD1. The CDR3 totals 14 residues. Looked up from germline, CDR1 is MNHNS and CDR2 is SASEGT. Germline trimming cut 7 bases from V and 3 bases from J; bases unmatched to any gene: 8. In DNA form, the CDR3 reads TGTGCCAGCACACCGAGGGGACAGGTCTACGAGCAGTACTTC. Its translation: CASTPRGQVYEQYF.

This clonotype has at least ten counts. This sequence joins TRBV19 and TRBJ1-3, with D unresolved. The V gene's germline CDR1 is LNHDA and CDR2 SQIVND (reference sequence). The CDR3 is 12 amino acids. V was pared by 8 bases and J by 4 bases, with 9 bases between. The CDR3 sequence is CASLLAGNTIYF. CDR3 coding DNA: TGTGCCAGTCTCCTCGCCGGAAACACCATATATTTT.

The J gene is TRBJ1-1, the V gene TRBV20-1, with a weak D call TRBD1 (5 bases). Trimming stripped 4 bases from V and 7 bases from J, with 13 bases between. Germline lookup yields CDR1 DFQATT and CDR2 SNEGSKA (reference sequence). This CDR3 is 12 amino acids long. The CDR3 nucleotides are TGCAGTGCTACCCAGGGAACTAATGAAGCTTTCTTT. It is translated as CSATQGTNEAFF.